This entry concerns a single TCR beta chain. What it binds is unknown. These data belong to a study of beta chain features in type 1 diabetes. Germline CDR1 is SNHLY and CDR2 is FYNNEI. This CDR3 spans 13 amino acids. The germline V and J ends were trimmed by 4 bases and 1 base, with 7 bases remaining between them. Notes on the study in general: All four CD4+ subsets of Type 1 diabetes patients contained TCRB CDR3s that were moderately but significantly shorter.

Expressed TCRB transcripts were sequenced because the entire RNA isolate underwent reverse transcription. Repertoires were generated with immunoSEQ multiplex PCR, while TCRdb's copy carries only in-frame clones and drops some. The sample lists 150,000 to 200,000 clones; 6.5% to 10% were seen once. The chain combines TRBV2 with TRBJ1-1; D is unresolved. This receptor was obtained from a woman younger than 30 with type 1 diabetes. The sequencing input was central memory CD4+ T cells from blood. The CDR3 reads CASSAWANTEAFF. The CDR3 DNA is TGTGCCAGCAGTGCCTGGGCGAACACTGAAGCTTTCTTT.